The clone carrying this T cell receptor (beta chain) was seen at least ten times. The target antigen is unknown. The V and J ends lost 5 bases and 0 bases, in that order; junction bases with no gene match: 10. Per the germline V gene, CDR1 is MNHNY and CDR2 is SVGAGI (reference sequence). This CDR3 spans 17 amino acids. These data belong to a study of T cell repertoires in cytomegalovirus infection. Whole-study findings and limits: Based on cumulative public TCR beta family frequency, carriers of CMV plus the relevant HLA were identified.

TCRdb fed the reads into MiXCR, producing one record per CDR3 protein. The profile shows some 97,000 distinct CDR3 sequences, about 25% of them singletons. The clonotype comes from a human donor in good health (CMV status not recorded). Some clones in this sample may be carry-over from other donors' samples. The sequenced material came from CD8+ T cells from PBMCs. V usage is TRBV6-6 and J usage is TRBJ2-1; 7 bases fit TRBD2. The CDR3 sequence is CASSPSSGITSYNEQFF. The CDR3 coding sequence is TGTGCCAGCAGTCCCAGCAGCGGGATAACCTCCTACAATGAGCAGTTCTTC.